What follows describes a single T cell receptor (beta chain). The data derive from a study of blood T cell repertoires in COVID-19. As originally analysed: Scientists estimated how many nucleated cells there were by amplifying reference gene primers. Data came from immunoSEQ multiplex PCR; TCRdb stores just in-frame clones and leaves some out. That table furnishes V, J and clone size, whereas the DNA furnished D and trimming. The sample carries 150,000 to 200,000 clones, 90% to 95% recorded once. The TCR comes from a woman aged 45-60 years with acute or convalescent COVID-19. Sequenced input: peripheral blood.

The CDR3 DNA sequence: TGTGCCAGCAGCTTAAACGGGGAGGGGTCTAATGAAAAACTGTTTTTT. Translation gives CASSLNGEGSNEKLFF. The rearrangement links TRBV7-9 to TRBJ1-4; perhaps TRBD1 as D (5 bases). The germline V gene has CDR1 SEHNR and CDR2 FQNEAQ (reference sequence). The CDR3 spans 16 residues. Trimming left V 2 bases short and J 3 bases short, with 13 bases between.